This record looks at one TCR beta chain sequence and its context. Germline and junction disagree at one end, which may indicate a read error. The data were obtained in a study of CD8+CD57+ T cells in acquired aplastic anemia. CDR1 is ENHRY, CDR2 SYGVKD, per germline. CDR3 size: 19 residues. It was genomic DNA that served as the template for profiling TCR beta VDJ and CDR3. One entry per CDR3 protein results from TCRdb running MiXCR on the reads. In the table there are 250,000 to 350,000 distinct CDR3 sequences, roughly 59% of which are singletons. Sequencing involved patients with CD8+CD57+ cell expansion previously shown by flow cytometry.

The receptor comes from a human donor with aplastic anemia. The source material was sorted CD4+, CD8+, or CD8+CD57+ T cells (not recorded which) from PBMCs. The chain employs TRBV10-3 and TRBJ2-1; 12 bases align to TRBD2. The CDR3 loop reads CAVSGASGGALFSYNEQFF. The CDR3 region has the DNA TGTGCCGTCAGTGGAGCTAGCGGGGGGGCTTTATTCTCCTACAATGAGCAGTTCTTC.